Reported below is one T cell receptor (beta chain). Its target is not known. This record comes from a study of T-cell reconstitution after alpha-beta-depleted transplantation in children. Broader study findings: The origin of alpha-beta T cells about two months after transplant was reportedly several hundred expanded graft clones. Surviving thymic progenitors and recipient T cells were the source of high TCRbeta diversity at day 60 in some patients. T-cell counts and diversity at one year post-transplant came mainly from newly produced T cells.

Unique molecular identifiers were built into the TCRbeta library. TCRdb processed the PCR reads anew with MiXCR; each CDR3 protein has one entry. The table records 700,000 to 950,000 distinct CDR3 sequences, around 15% of them present only once. Germline V CDR1 and CDR2: SQVTM, ANQGSEA. V was pared by 5 bases and J by 5 bases, with 15 bases of the junction left unmatched. The CDR3 sequence is 15 residues long. The chain combines TRBV29-1 with TRBJ2-7, with TRBD2 matching over 7 bases. The sequence derives from a male patient aged 10 to 17 who had a stem cell transplant for acute lymphoblastic leukemia, so the T cells may come from the graft donor. The sequenced sample was PBMCs, mostly from graft donor cells, obtained 360 days after TCRalphabeta/CD19-depleted stem cell transplant. The CDR3 is CSVRTGTLGRDEQYF. In DNA, the CDR3 is TGCAGCGTTAGAACCGGTACCCTGGGGAGGGACGAGCAGTACTTC.